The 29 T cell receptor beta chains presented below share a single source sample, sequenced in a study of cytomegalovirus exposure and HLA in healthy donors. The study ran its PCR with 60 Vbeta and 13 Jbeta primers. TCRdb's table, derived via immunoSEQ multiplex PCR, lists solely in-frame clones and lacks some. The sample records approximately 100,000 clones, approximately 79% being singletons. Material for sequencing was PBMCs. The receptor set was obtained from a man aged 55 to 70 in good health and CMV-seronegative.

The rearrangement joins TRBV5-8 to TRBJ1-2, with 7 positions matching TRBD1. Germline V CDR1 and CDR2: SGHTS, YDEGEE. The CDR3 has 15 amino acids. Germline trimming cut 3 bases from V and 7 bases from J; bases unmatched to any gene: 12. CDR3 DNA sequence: TGTGCCAGCAGCTCAAGACAGGGTCAGGTTCGTGGCTACACCTTC. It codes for CASSSRQGQVRGYTF.

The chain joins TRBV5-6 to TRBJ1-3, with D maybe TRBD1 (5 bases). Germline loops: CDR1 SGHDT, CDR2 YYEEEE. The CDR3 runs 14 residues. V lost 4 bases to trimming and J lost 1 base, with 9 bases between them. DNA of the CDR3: TGTGCCAGCAGCCAGCAGGGATCTGGAAACACCATATATTTT. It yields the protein CASSQQGSGNTIYF.

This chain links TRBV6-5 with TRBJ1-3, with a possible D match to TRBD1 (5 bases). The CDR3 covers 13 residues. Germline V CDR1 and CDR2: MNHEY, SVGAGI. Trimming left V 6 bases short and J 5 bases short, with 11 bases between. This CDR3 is CASSPDRRNTIYF. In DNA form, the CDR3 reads TGTGCCAGCAGCCCCGACAGACGAAACACCATATATTTT.

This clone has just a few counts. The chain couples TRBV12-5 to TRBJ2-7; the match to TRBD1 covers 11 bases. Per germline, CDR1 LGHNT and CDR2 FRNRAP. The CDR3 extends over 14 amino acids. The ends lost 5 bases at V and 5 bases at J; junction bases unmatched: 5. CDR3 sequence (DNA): TGTGCTAGTGGTCCGGGGACAGGGGGACACGAGCAGTACTTC. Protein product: CASGPGTGGHEQYF.

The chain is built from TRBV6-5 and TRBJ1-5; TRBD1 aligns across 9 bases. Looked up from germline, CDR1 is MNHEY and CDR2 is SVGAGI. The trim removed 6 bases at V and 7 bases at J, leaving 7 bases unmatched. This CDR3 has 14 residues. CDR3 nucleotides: TGTGCCAGCAGCCTCGACAGGGGGGGACAGCCCCAGCATTTT. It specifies CASSLDRGGQPQHF.

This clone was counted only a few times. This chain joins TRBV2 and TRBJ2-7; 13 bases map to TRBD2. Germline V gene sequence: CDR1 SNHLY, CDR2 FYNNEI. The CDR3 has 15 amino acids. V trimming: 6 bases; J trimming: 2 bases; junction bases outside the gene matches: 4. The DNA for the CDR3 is TGTGCCAGCAGCCAGGGACTAGCGGGGACCTACGAGCAGTACGTC. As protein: CASSQGLAGTYEQYV.

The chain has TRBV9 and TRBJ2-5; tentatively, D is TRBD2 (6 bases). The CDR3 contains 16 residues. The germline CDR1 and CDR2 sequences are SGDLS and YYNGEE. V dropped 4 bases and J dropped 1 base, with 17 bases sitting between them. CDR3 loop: CASSPLGGARQETQYF. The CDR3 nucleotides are TGTGCCAGCAGCCCCCTCGGCGGGGCCCGCCAAGAGACCCAGTACTTC.

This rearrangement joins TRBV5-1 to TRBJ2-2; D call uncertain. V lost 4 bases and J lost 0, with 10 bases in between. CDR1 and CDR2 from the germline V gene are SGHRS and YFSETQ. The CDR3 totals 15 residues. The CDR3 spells CASSLSTTNTGELFF. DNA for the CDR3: TGCGCCAGCAGCCTCTCAACTACGAACACCGGGGAGCTGTTTTTT.

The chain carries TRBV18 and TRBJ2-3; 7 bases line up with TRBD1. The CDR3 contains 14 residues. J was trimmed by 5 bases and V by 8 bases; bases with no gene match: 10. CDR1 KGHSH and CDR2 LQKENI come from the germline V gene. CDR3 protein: CASARGQGVDTQYF. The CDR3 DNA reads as TGTGCCAGCGCCCGGGGCCAGGGGGTAGATACGCAGTATTTT.

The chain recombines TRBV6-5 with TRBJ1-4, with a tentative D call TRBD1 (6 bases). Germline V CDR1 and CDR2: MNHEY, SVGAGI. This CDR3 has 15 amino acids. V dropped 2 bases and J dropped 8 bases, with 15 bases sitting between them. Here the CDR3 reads CASSYGGAEQEKLFF. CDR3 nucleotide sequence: TGTGCCAGCAGTTACGGGGGGGCAGAGCAAGAAAAACTGTTTTTT.

CDR3 nucleotides: TGTGCCAGCAGTTGGGGGACTAGCGGGGCCCAAGAGACCCAGTACTTC. Its protein is CASSWGTSGAQETQYF. V is TRBV27 and J is TRBJ2-5; TRBD2 agrees at 13 bases. Germline assignment: CDR1 MNHEY and CDR2 SMNVEV (reference sequence). The CDR3 consists of 16 residues. V gave up 4 bases and J gave up 1 base; unmatched junction bases: 3.

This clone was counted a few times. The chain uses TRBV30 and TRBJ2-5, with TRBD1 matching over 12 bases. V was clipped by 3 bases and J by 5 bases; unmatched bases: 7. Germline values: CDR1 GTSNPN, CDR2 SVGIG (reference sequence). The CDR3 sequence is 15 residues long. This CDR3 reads CAWSRGDRGHETQYF. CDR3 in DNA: TGTGCCTGGAGCCGGGGGGACAGGGGGCACGAGACCCAGTACTTC.

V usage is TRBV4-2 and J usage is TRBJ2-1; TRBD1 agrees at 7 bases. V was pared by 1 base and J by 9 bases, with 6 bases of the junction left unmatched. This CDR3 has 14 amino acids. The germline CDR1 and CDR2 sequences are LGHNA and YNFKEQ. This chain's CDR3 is CASSQGDRGGEQFF. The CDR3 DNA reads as TGTGCCAGCAGCCAAGGGGACAGAGGAGGTGAGCAGTTCTTC.

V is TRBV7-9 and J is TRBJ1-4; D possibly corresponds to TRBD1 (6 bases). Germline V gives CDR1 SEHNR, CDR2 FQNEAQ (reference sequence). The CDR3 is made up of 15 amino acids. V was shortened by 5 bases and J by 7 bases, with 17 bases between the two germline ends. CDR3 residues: CASSTAAGAVEKLFF. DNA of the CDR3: TGTGCCAGCAGCACCGCCGCAGGGGCGGTTGAAAAACTGTTTTTT.

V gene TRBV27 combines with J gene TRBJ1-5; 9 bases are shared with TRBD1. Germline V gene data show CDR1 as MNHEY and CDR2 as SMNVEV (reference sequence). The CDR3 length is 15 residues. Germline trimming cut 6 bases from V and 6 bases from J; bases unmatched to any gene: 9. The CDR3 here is CASSRVGTGTQPQHF. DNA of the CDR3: TGTGCCAGCAGCAGAGTCGGGACAGGGACTCAGCCCCAGCATTTT.

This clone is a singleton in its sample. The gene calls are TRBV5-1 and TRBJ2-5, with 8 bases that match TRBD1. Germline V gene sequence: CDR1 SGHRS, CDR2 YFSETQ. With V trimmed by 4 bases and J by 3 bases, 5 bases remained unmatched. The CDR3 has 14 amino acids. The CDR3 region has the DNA TGCGCCAGCAGCAGAGGACAGGGCGAAGAGACCCAGTACTTC. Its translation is CASSRGQGEETQYF.

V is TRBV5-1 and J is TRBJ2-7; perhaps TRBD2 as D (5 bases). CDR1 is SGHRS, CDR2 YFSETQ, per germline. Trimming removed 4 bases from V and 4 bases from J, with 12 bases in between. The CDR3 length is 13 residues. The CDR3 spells CASSPGIDYEQYF. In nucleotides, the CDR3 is TGCGCCAGCAGCCCCGGGATTGATTACGAGCAGTACTTC. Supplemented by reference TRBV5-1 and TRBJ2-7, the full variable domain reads KAGVTQTPRYLIKTRGQQVTLSCSPISGHRSVSWYQQTPGQGLQFLFEYFSETQRNKGNFPGRFSGRQFSNSRSEMNVSTLELGDSALYLCASSPGIDYEQYFGPGTRLTVT.

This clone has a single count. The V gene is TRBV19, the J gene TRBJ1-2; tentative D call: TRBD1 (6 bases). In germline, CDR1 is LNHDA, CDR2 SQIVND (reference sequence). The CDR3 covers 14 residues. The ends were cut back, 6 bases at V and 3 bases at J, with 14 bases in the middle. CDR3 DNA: TGTGCCAGTAGACCCCCGGGGGGCTACTATGGCTACACCTTC. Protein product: CASRPPGGYYGYTF.

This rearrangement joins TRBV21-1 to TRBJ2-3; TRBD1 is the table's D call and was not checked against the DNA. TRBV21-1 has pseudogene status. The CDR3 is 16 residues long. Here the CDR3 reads CASNSVRDRGTDTQYF. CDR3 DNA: TGTGCCAGCAACAGCGTCCGGGACAGGGGCACAGATACGCAGTATTTT.

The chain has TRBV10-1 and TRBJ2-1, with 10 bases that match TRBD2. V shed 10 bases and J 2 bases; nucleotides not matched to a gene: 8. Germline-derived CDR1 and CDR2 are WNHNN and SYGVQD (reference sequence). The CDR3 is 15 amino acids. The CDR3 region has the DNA TGCGCCAACCTCTCAGCGGGGGGGCCCTACAATGAGCAGTTCTTC. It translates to CANLSAGGPYNEQFF.

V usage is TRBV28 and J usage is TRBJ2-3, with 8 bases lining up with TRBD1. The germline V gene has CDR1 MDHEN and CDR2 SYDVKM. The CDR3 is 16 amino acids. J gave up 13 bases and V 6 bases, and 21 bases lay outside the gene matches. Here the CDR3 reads CASSSIGQGEWFQKYF. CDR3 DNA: TGTGCCAGCAGCTCTATAGGACAGGGCGAATGGTTTCAGAAGTATTTT. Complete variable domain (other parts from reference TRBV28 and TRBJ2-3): DVKVTQSSRYLVKRTGEKVFLECVQDMDHENMFWYRQDPGLGLRLIYFSYDVKMKEKGDIPEGYSVSREKKERFSLILESASTNQTSMYLCASSSIGQGEWFQKYFGPGTRLTVL.

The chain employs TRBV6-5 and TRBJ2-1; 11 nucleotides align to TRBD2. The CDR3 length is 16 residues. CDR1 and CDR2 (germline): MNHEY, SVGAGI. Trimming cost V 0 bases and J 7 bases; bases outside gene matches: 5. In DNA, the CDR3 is TGTGCCAGCAGTTACTCGAGGCTAGCGGGGGGTAATGAGCAGTTCTTC. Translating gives CASSYSRLAGGNEQFF.

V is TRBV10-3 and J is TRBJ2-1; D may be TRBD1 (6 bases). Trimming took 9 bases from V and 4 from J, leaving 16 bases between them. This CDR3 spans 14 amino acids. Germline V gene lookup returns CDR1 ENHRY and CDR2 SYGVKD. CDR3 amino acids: CAIARDNQYNEQFF. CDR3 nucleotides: TGTGCCATTGCCCGGGACAACCAATACAATGAGCAGTTCTTC.

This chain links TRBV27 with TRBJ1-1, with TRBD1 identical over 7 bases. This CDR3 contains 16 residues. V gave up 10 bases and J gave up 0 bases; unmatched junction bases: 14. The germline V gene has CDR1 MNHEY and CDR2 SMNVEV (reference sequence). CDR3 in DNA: TGTGCCACACACAGCACCCCGGGACAGATGAACACTGAAGCTTTCTTT. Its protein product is CATHSTPGQMNTEAFF.

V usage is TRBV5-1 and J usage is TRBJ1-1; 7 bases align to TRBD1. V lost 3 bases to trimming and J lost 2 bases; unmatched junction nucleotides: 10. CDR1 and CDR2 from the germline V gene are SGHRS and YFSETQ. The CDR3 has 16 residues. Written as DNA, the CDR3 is TGCGCCAGCAGCTCGCTAGGGGGCGGTGGTAACACTGAAGCTTTCTTT. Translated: CASSSLGGGGNTEAFF. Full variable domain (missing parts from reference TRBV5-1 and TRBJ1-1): KAGVTQTPRYLIKTRGQQVTLSCSPISGHRSVSWYQQTPGQGLQFLFEYFSETQRNKGNFPGRFSGRQFSNSRSEMNVSTLELGDSALYLCASSSLGGGGNTEAFFGQGTRLTVV.

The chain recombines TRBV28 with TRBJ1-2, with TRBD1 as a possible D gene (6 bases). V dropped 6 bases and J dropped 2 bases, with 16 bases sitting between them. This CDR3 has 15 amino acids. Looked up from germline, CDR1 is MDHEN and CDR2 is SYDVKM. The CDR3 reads CASSPGGRMNYGYTF. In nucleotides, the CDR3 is TGTGCCAGCAGCCCTGGGGGCAGGATGAACTATGGCTACACCTTC.

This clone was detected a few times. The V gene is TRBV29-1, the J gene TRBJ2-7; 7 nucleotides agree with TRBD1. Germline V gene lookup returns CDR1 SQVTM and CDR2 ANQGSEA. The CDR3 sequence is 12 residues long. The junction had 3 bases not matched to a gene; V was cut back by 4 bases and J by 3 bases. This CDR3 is CSVVQGFYEQYF. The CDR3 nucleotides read TGCAGCGTTGTACAGGGGTTCTACGAGCAGTACTTC.

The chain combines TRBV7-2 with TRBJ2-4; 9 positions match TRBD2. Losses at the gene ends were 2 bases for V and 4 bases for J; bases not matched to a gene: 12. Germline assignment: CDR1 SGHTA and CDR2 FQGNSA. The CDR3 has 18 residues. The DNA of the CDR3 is TGTGCCAGCAGCTTACCAACCCCCGGGAGCGGGGGGAAAAACATTCAGTACTTC. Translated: CASSLPTPGSGGKNIQYF. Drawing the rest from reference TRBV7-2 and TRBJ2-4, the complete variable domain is GAGVSQSPSNKVTEKGKDVELRCDPISGHTALYWYRQSLGQGLEFLIYFQGNSAPDKSGLPSDRFSAERTGGSVSTLTIQRTQQEDSAVYLCASSLPTPGSGGKNIQYFGAGTRLSVL.

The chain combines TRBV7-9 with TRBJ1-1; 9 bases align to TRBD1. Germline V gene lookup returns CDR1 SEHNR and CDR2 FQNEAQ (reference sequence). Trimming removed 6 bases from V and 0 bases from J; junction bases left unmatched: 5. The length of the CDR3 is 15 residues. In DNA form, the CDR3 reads TGTGCCAGCAGGAGGGACAGGGCTATGAACACTGAAGCTTTCTTT. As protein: CASRRDRAMNTEAFF. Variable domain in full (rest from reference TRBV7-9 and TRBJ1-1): DTGVSQNPRHKITKRGQNVTFRCDPISEHNRLYWYRQTLGQGPEFLTYFQNEAQLEKSRLLSDRFSAERPKGSFSTLEIQRTEQGDSAMYLCASRRDRAMNTEAFFGQGTRLTVV.